The following is a T cell receptor (beta chain) sequence with its context. The record originates from a study of blood T cell repertoires in COVID-19. Turning to the study itself: T cells, B-cell-depleted T cells, or PBMCs supplied cDNA or gDNA.

Authors' data handling: How many nucleated cells were present was estimated from reference gene primer amplification. The method was immunoSEQ multiplex PCR; TCRdb's version includes in-frame clones alone and lacks a portion of them. The V and J calls and clone size were taken over from that table, and D and trimming were inferred from the DNA. Here the sample spans 31,000 or so clones, roughly nine tenths being singletons. The CDR3 loop spans 11 amino acids. In germline, CDR1 is GTSNPN, CDR2 SVGIG (reference sequence). V was shortened by 0 bases and J by 5 bases, with 4 bases between the two germline ends.

This clonotype was obtained from a man aged 80 or over with acute or convalescent COVID-19. This sequence joins TRBV30 and TRBJ2-5, with D uncertain. The specimen sequenced was peripheral blood. This CDR3 is CAWSVEETQYF. CDR3 bases: TGTGCCTGGAGTGTAGAGGAGACCCAGTACTTC.